The sample holds one count of the clone carrying this TCR beta chain. Those enrolled, adults aged about 18 to 89 years, came from fewer than 25 US areas. Participant-given clinical history determined each cohort assignment. The data were produced by immunoSEQ multiplex PCR, yet TCRdb's version contains in-frame clones alone and is incomplete. The table shows nearly 250,000 clones, with approximately 85% occurring only once. The sample originates from a study of blood T cell repertoires in COVID-19. In the study overall: The United States, Italy and Spain supplied acute and convalescent COVID-19 samples. The cDNA or gDNA used as material had been derived from T cells, B-cell-depleted T cells, or PBMCs.

The CDR3 loop spans 14 amino acids. Germline V gene sequence: CDR1 ENHRY, CDR2 SYGVKD. V lost 6 bases, J lost 0 bases, and 11 bases lay in between. The rearrangement links TRBV10-3 to TRBJ1-1; possibly TRBD1 for D (6 bases). The receptor comes from a woman in her fifties or sixties with acute COVID-19. The material sequenced was PBMCs or T cells enriched from blood (not recorded which). The CDR3 DNA is TGTGCCATCAGGGGGGACACGTTGAACACTGAAGCTTTCTTT. Residues: CAIRGDTLNTEAFF.